These 11 T cell receptor beta chains came from one sample sequenced in a study of metastatic and nonmetastatic thyroid tumors. The entire patient cohort was treatment-naive prior to thyroid surgery. With MiXCR, TCRdb reprocessed the PCR reads. The table includes under 25,000 clones, 13% detected once. The sample taken for sequencing was blood. These receptors were collected from a female donor with papillary thyroid cancer or a benign thyroid nodule (not recorded which). Some clones in this sample may be carry-over from other donors' samples.

This chain links TRBV10-3 with TRBJ2-7; perhaps D is TRBD1 or TRBD2 (5 bases each). Trimming cost V 3 bases and J 9 bases, with 21 bases left between them. CDR1 is ENHRY, CDR2 SYGVKD, per germline. CDR3 length: 15 amino acids. The CDR3 reads CAISDGKGYGAGQYF. CDR3 nucleotides: TGTGCCATCAGTGACGGGAAGGGCTATGGGGCCGGGCAGTACTTC.

This clone was recorded at least ten times. The CDR3 region is CASSPPHRETQYF. The CDR3 nucleotides are TGTGCCAGCAGCCCTCCCCATCGGGAGACCCAGTACTTC. The rearrangement uses TRBV11-2 and TRBJ2-5; D not certain. This CDR3 contains 13 residues. V lost 5 bases and J lost 5, with 12 bases in between. Germline CDR1 SGHAT, CDR2 FQNNGV. The whole variable domain, filled in from reference TRBV11-2 and TRBJ2-5, reads EAGVAQSPRYKIIEKRQSVAFWCNPISGHATLYWYQQILGQGPKLLIQFQNNGVVDDSQLPKDRFSAERLKGVDSTLKIQPAKLEDSAVYLCASSPPHRETQYFGPGTRLLVL.

The genes are TRBV12-5 and TRBJ2-7; the D gene is possibly TRBD2 (6 bases). CDR1 is LGHNT and CDR2 is FRNRAP in the germline V gene. V was clipped by 5 bases and J by 1 base, with 21 bases between them. CDR3 length equals 17 residues. The CDR3 DNA reads TGTGCTAGTGGTCTGGCGGTAGCGGTAGACGGGTCCTACGAGCAGTACTTC. It is translated as CASGLAVAVDGSYEQYF.

This clone appeared many times. The gene calls are TRBV6-1 and TRBJ1-5; D may be TRBD1 (6 bases). Germline CDR1 MNHNS, CDR2 SASEGT. This CDR3 has 14 residues. V lost 5 bases to trimming and J lost 4 bases, with 12 bases between them. The CDR3 nucleotides are TGTGCCAGCAGTTCGGACAGCTCGAATCAGCCCCAGCATTTT. It encodes CASSSDSSNQPQHF.

This clone has a count of ten or more. The chain has TRBV4-1 and TRBJ2-7; 8 positions agree with TRBD2. With V trimmed by 1 base and J by 3 bases, 11 bases remained unmatched. The CDR3 sequence is 17 residues long. CDR1 and CDR2 from the germline V gene are MGHRA and YSYEKL. CDR3 DNA: TGCGCCAGCAGCCAAGTTTGGGGGTCGAGCGGGAGCTACGAGCAGTACTTC. This codes for CASSQVWGSSGSYEQYF.

This clone was observed a handful of times. The V call is TRBV5-4, the J call TRBJ2-3; D might be TRBD2 (6 bases). Trimming cost V 4 bases and J 2 bases, with 11 bases left between them. Germline V gives CDR1 SGHNT, CDR2 YYREEE (reference sequence). This CDR3 region has 14 residues. The CDR3 region has the DNA TGTGCCAGCAGCACTCGGACTACCACAGATACGCAGTATTTT. Its translation is CASSTRTTTDTQYF.

Points on this clone: This could be a read error, since a much larger clone is one nucleotide away. The V and J genes are TRBV20-1 and TRBJ2-1; D remains unclear. Per germline, CDR1 DFQATT and CDR2 SNEGSKA (reference sequence). There are 11 residues in the CDR3. V lost 3 bases and J lost 9, with 9 bases in between. The CDR3 reads CSASSHSEQFF. CDR3 coding DNA: TGCAGTGCTAGTAGCCACAGTGAGCAGTTCTTC.

J is TRBJ2-1 and V is TRBV7-3, with 8 nucleotides matching TRBD1. The germline CDR1 and CDR2 sequences are SGHTA and FQGTGA. The CDR3 is 14 residues long. Trimming took 6 bases from V and 6 from J; bases not matched to a gene: 7. CDR3 bases: TGTGCCAGCAGTACAGGGGGGAATCTCAATGAGCAGTTCTTC. Residues: CASSTGGNLNEQFF.

This clone was recorded many times. Other nucleotide sequences from this sample produce the same CDR3. The rearrangement links TRBV18 to TRBJ2-3; D might be TRBD2 (5 bases). With 3 bases removed from V and 0 bases from J, the gap between germline ends came to 16 bases. The CDR3 covers 17 residues. Germline-derived CDR1 and CDR2 are KGHSH and LQKENI. CDR3 amino acids: CASSPNRRGSSTDTQYF. Here the CDR3 DNA reads TGTGCCAGCTCACCTAACCGACGAGGGTCCAGCACAGATACGCAGTATTTT.

This clone appeared many times. This CDR3 is also generated by other DNA sequences in the sample. This chain links TRBV4-1 with TRBJ1-1; D uncertain. This CDR3 is 14 amino acids long. Germline loops: CDR1 MGHRA, CDR2 YSYEKL. V was clipped by 5 bases and J by 8 bases, with 18 bases between them. CDR3 residues: CASSSLRPRYEAFF. The DNA for the CDR3 is TGCGCCAGCAGCTCACTGCGACCCCGTTACGAAGCTTTCTTT.

This clone was counted many times. This chain links TRBV18 with TRBJ2-2, with 10 bases that match TRBD1. Looked up from germline, CDR1 is KGHSH and CDR2 is LQKENI. The V and J ends lost 3 bases and 0 bases, in that order; junction bases with no gene match: 4. The CDR3 length is 17 residues. In DNA, the CDR3 is TGTGCCAGCTCACCCCAGACAGGGGGCGCGAACACCGGGGAGCTGTTTTTT. Translating gives CASSPQTGGANTGELFF.